The source of this T cell receptor beta chain is a study of blood T cell repertoires in COVID-19. Looking at the study overall: Sites in the United States, Italy and Spain provided acute and convalescent COVID-19 samples. T cells, B-cell-depleted T cells, or PBMCs provided the cDNA or gDNA that served as material.

As processed by the authors: Nucleated cell counts were estimated from reference gene primer amplification. Sequencing was performed with immunoSEQ multiplex PCR; in TCRdb, only in-frame clones are kept and a portion is missing. The V and J calls and the clone size are those of that table, but D and trimming were determined from the DNA. Among some 70,000 clones listed, roughly 88% were seen once. The CDR3 is 20 residues long. The ends lost 0 bases at V and 2 bases at J; junction bases unmatched: 14. CDR1 MGHRA and CDR2 YSYEKL come from the germline V gene. This chain connects TRBV4-1 to TRBJ1-5, with 9 bases identical to TRBD1. The material sequenced was peripheral blood. This sequence originates from a human donor in a cohort sampled during active COVID-19. The CDR3 region is CASSQDWGGTGPQGNQPQHF. The CDR3 DNA sequence: TGCGCCAGCAGCCAAGATTGGGGCGGGACAGGGCCTCAGGGCAATCAGCCCCAGCATTTT.